The 21 T cell receptor beta chains reported below all come from one sample, sequenced in a study of blood T cell repertoires in COVID-19. The table came from immunoSEQ multiplex PCR; TCRdb's copy has only in-frame clones and leaves some out. The sample carries tens of thousands of clones, roughly 92% recorded once. The specimen sequenced was peripheral blood. These receptors came from a human donor in a cohort sampled during active COVID-19.

The V call is TRBV21-1, the J call TRBJ2-5; the table calls TRBD2, which could not be checked here. TRBV21-1 is an annotated pseudogene. This CDR3 spans 12 amino acids. The CDR3 region is CASPDCSQTQYF. The CDR3 nucleotides are TGTGCCAGTCCTGACTGTTCGCAGACCCAGTACTTC.

CDR3 sequence: CASSHHDRNQETQYF. CDR3 in DNA: TGTGCCAGCAGTCACCACGACAGGAACCAAGAGACCCAGTACTTC. This chain links TRBV6-6 with TRBJ2-5; D may be TRBD1 (6 bases). The CDR3 contains 15 residues. Deletions cut 5 bases from V and 0 bases from J, with 13 bases between. CDR1 MNHNY and CDR2 SVGAGI come from the germline V gene (reference sequence).

The gene calls are TRBV10-3 and TRBJ1-3; D not certain. This CDR3 region has 15 residues. Trimming removed 4 bases from V and 4 bases from J, with 14 bases in between. Per the germline V gene, CDR1 is ENHRY and CDR2 is SYGVKD. CDR3 loop: CAISAREVLGNTIYF. DNA of the CDR3: TGTGCCATCAGTGCGAGGGAGGTTCTGGGAAACACCATATATTTT.

This sequence joins TRBV7-9 and TRBJ2-5, with 7 bases identical to TRBD1. Germline V gene sequence: CDR1 SEHNR, CDR2 FQNEAQ (reference sequence). This CDR3 is 16 amino acids long. V shed 5 bases, J shed 5 bases, and the junction held 14 bases outside the gene matches. CDR3 in DNA: TGTGCCAGCAGCCTGAGAAGGGACAGCCGCCCGGAGACCCAGTACTTC. The encoded protein is CASSLRRDSRPETQYF.

This chain uses TRBV9 with TRBJ1-1; 12 bases are a match to TRBD1. Unmatched junction bases numbered 7, after V lost 2 bases and J lost 11 bases. The CDR3 runs 14 residues. Per the germline V gene, CDR1 is SGDLS and CDR2 is YYNGEE. The CDR3 loop is CASSVGSGTGGAFF. DNA for the CDR3: TGTGCCAGCAGCGTGGGCTCCGGGACAGGGGGCGCTTTCTTT.

The gene calls are TRBV5-1 and TRBJ2-7; D possibly corresponds to TRBD1 (6 bases). This CDR3 has 15 residues. CDR1 SGHRS and CDR2 YFSETQ come from the germline V gene. V lost 2 bases, J lost 3 bases, and 15 bases lay in between. CDR3 in DNA: TGCGCCAGCAGCTTCTCTACAGGGAGCAGCTACGAGCAGTACTTC. Protein sequence: CASSFSTGSSYEQYF.

The chain has TRBV6-2 or TRBV6-3 and TRBJ2-1; 10 nucleotides agree with TRBD2. CDR1 and CDR2 (germline): MNHEY, SVGEGT. The CDR3 sequence is 19 residues long. V was clipped by 4 bases and J by 8 bases; unmatched bases: 20. CDR3 DNA: TGTGCCAGCAGTTTTCCCCCCAGCGGGAGGGCCGAGTTAAGCGATGAGCAGTTCTTC. Residues: CASSFPPSGRAELSDEQFF.

This clone has only a few counts. The chain employs TRBV5-1 and TRBJ1-4; D is uncertain. V dropped 4 bases and J dropped 8 bases, with 18 bases sitting between them. This CDR3 is built from 15 residues. Germline CDR1 reads SGHRS; CDR2 reads YFSETQ. CDR3 bases: TGCGCCAGCAGCATGACGGGAGTTTTAAGAGAAAAACTGTTTTTT. Translated, it gives CASSMTGVLREKLFF. Full variable domain (missing parts from reference TRBV5-1 and TRBJ1-4): KAGVTQTPRYLIKTRGQQVTLSCSPISGHRSVSWYQQTPGQGLQFLFEYFSETQRNKGNFPGRFSGRQFSNSRSEMNVSTLELGDSALYLCASSMTGVLREKLFFGSGTQLSVL.

This chain links TRBV10-1 with TRBJ2-1; 7 bases fit TRBD1. V lost 6 bases, J lost 4 bases, and 6 bases stayed unmatched. Per the germline V gene, CDR1 is WNHNN and CDR2 is SYGVQD (reference sequence). The CDR3 totals 14 residues. The CDR3 DNA follows: TGCGCCAGCAGCACAGGGGAGAGATACAATGAGCAGTTCTTC. Amino acids: CASSTGERYNEQFF.

The chain employs TRBV24-1 and TRBJ1-5; a possible D gene is TRBD1 (6 bases). The CDR3 runs 16 residues. The V end was cut by 4 bases, the J end by 4 bases, with 16 bases between. Germline V gene data show CDR1 as KGHDR and CDR2 as SFDVKD. The CDR3: CATSEDRTEFNQPQHF. For the CDR3, the DNA is TGTGCCACCAGTGAGGACCGGACAGAGTTTAATCAGCCCCAGCATTTT.

The chain is built from TRBV3-1 (or the pseudogene TRBV3-2) and TRBJ1-5; weak D call: TRBD1 (6 bases). The CDR3 has 16 residues. V was pared by 1 base and J by 6 bases, with 16 bases between. Germline CDR1 and CDR2: LGHDT and YNNKEL (reference sequence). As DNA, the CDR3 is TGTGCCAGCAGCCAAGGGGGAAGGGGGGGAAGTCAGCCCCAGCATTTT. Translated, it gives CASSQGGRGGSQPQHF.

This clone was picked up one time. V and J are TRBV4-1 and TRBJ2-3; a possible D gene is TRBD1 (5 bases). Germline CDR1 reads MGHRA; CDR2 reads YSYEKL. V was cut by 4 bases and J by 6 bases, with 20 bases left in between. The CDR3 extends over 16 amino acids. The CDR3 here is CASSPFQVGEGDTQYF. In nucleotides, the CDR3 is TGCGCCAGCAGCCCTTTTCAGGTAGGGGAAGGGGATACGCAGTATTTT.

The chain uses TRBV6-6 and TRBJ2-7, with 11 bases that match TRBD2. This CDR3 region has 14 residues. The ends lost 5 bases at V and 3 bases at J; junction bases unmatched: 3. CDR1 is MNHNY and CDR2 is SVGAGI in the germline V gene (reference sequence). CDR3 amino acids: CASSRLAGFYEQYF. In DNA, the CDR3 is TGTGCCAGCAGTCGACTAGCGGGATTCTACGAGCAGTACTTC.

In this sample, this clone turned up once. This chain connects TRBV4-2 to TRBJ1-4, with 10 nucleotides matching TRBD1. The germline V gene has CDR1 LGHNA and CDR2 YNFKEQ. V lost 2 bases to trimming and J lost 6 bases; unmatched junction nucleotides: 6. The CDR3 is 16 residues long. CDR3 sequence: CASSQKGGTGDEKLFF. CDR3 bases: TGTGCCAGCAGCCAAAAAGGGGGGACAGGGGATGAAAAACTGTTTTTT.

The J gene is TRBJ2-1, the V gene TRBV25-1; 10 bases are a match to TRBD2. CDR1 and CDR2 (germline): MGHDK, SYGVNS. J gave up 5 bases and V 6 bases, and 10 bases lay outside the gene matches. CDR3 length equals 16 residues. CDR3 sequence (DNA): TGTGCCAGCAGCGCCCGGACTAGCGGAACAAACAATGAGCAGTTCTTC. This sequence encodes CASSARTSGTNNEQFF. Together with reference TRBV25-1 and TRBJ2-1, the CDR3 gives the full variable domain: EADIYQTPRYLVIGTGKKITLECSQTMGHDKMYWYQQDPGMELHLIHYSYGVNSTEKGDLSSESTVSRIRTEHFPLTLESARPSHTSQYLCASSARTSGTNNEQFFGPGTRLTVL.

This chain connects TRBV18 to TRBJ1-4, with D uncertain. V lost 2 bases and J lost 8, with 24 bases in between. CDR1 and CDR2 (germline): KGHSH, LQKENI. The CDR3 is 18 amino acids. CDR3 bases: TGTGCCAGCTCACCAACAATGGAGGTCTACCCCCACAAGGAAAAACTGTTTTTT. This sequence encodes CASSPTMEVYPHKEKLFF.

The DNA for the CDR3 is TGTGCCAGCAGCCAAGACTCGGGGGATCAGCCCCAGCATTTT. This codes for CASSQDSGDQPQHF. V and J are TRBV4-2 and TRBJ1-5, with TRBD1 as a possible D gene (5 bases). The CDR3 extends over 14 amino acids. CDR1 and CDR2 from the germline V gene are LGHNA and YNFKEQ. Trimming cost V 0 bases and J 5 bases, with 8 bases left between them.

This clone has a handful of counts. The V and J genes are TRBV19 and TRBJ1-1; 7 bases match TRBD1. The CDR3 consists of 14 residues. J gave up 7 bases and V 4 bases, and 9 bases lay outside the gene matches. CDR1 LNHDA and CDR2 SQIVND come from the germline V gene (reference sequence). CDR3 sequence (DNA): TGTGCCAGTAGTAGACATGGACAGGAAGGTGAAGCTTTCTTT. It translates to CASSRHGQEGEAFF.

The genes are TRBV6-1 and TRBJ1-3; tentatively, D is TRBD1 (5 bases). The germline gives CDR1 MNHNS, CDR2 SASEGT. CDR3 length: 17 amino acids. V was pared by 4 bases and J by 4 bases, with 20 bases between. The CDR3 nucleotides are TGTGCCAGCAGTGGTTCTCTTGATGGACAAAGAGGAAACACCATATATTTT. It codes for CASSGSLDGQRGNTIYF.

This clone was detected once. One end of the junction fails to match germline, which may point to a read error. The chain carries TRBV5-1 and TRBJ2-7; TRBD2 matches 11 bases. CDR3 length equals 15 residues. CDR1 is SGHRS, CDR2 YFSETQ, per germline. As DNA, the CDR3 is TGCGCCAGCAGCTTGGATCCTTTACTAGCGGGGGCGCTGGACTTC. Its protein is CASSLDPLLAGALDF.

This clone has only one observation. This chain connects TRBV28 to TRBJ1-2, with 11 bases lining up with TRBD1. Germline V gene sequence: CDR1 MDHEN, CDR2 SYDVKM. There are 14 residues in the CDR3. Losses at the gene ends were 4 bases for V and 6 bases for J; bases not matched to a gene: 4. CDR3 sequence (DNA): TGTGCCAGCAGTTCCTGGACAGGGGGCGATGGCTACACCTTC. Protein product: CASSSWTGGDGYTF.